What follows is one T cell receptor beta chain and its context. The antigen is undetermined. The sample is drawn from a study of T cells expressing NK-cell markers. Germline V gene lookup returns CDR1 SGHDN and CDR2 FVKESK. The CDR3 has 15 residues. Reanalyzing the 5' RACE reads, TCRdb keeps one entry per CDR3 protein, without DNA. The sample totals about 160,000 distinct CDR3 sequences; its top ten clones hold less than 20%. Study-wide points: As a fraction of CD8+ T cells, dominant NKG2C+ clonotypes reached roughly 1.0-7.5% in roughly 6 donors.

This receptor was taken from a woman aged 18-69 years in good health. The sequenced sample was blood T cells: a sorted CD56 or NKG2C T cell subset, CD4+ or CD8+ T cells, or bulk PBMC T cells (not recorded which). The chain employs TRBV14 and TRBJ2-1; the TRBD2 assignment by TCRdb is unverifiable without DNA. CDR3 loop: CASSALAGTYNEQFF.